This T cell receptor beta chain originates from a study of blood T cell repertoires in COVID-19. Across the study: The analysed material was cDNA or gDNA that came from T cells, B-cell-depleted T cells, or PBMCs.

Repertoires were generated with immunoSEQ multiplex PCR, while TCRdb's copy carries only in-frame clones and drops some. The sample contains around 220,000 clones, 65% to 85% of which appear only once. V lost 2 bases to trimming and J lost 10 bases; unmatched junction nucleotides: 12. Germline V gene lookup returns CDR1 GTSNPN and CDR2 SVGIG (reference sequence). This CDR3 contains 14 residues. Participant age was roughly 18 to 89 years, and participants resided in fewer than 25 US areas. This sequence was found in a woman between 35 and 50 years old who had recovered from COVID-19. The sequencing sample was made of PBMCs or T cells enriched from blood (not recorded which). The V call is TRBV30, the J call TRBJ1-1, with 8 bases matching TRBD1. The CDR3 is CAWSPPRDRNRAFF. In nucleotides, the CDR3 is TGTGCCTGGAGTCCACCCCGGGACAGGAACAGAGCTTTCTTT.